The next 16 T cell receptor beta chains were all read from a single sample in a study of CD4 T cells in relation to SARS-CoV-2 and coronaviruses. These receptors' targets are unknown. Before the COVID-19 pandemic, during about 2010-2018, CD4+ T cells were taken from unexposed donors. Isolation of CD4+ T cells took place after approximately 11 days in culture. Assay: immunoSEQ multiplex PCR; the TCRdb copy retains only in-frame clones and omits some. The repertoire includes fewer than 25,000 clones, roughly 82% of them detected once, and roughly 15% sits in the top ten. Sequenced material: CD4+ T cells from PBMCs, cultured in vitro. All receptors derive from a human donor in good health.

CDR3 in amino acids: CASSPPGQGGTGELFF. CDR3 in DNA: TGTGCCAGCTCACCACCGGGTCAGGGTGGCACCGGGGAGCTGTTTTTT. The rearrangement uses TRBV18 and TRBJ2-2, with D tentatively TRBD1 (5 bases). CDR3 length equals 16 residues. Germline loops: CDR1 KGHSH, CDR2 LQKENI. V shed 0 bases and J shed 4 bases, with 12 bases lying between them.

The rearrangement links TRBV2 to TRBJ2-7; unclear D gene. The germline CDR1 and CDR2 sequences are SNHLY and FYNNEI. V was clipped by 5 bases and J by 4 bases, with 9 bases between them. The CDR3 has 12 residues. The CDR3 sequence is CASSTDTYEQYF. The CDR3 region has the DNA TGTGCCAGCAGTACCGACACTTACGAGCAGTACTTC.

The genes are TRBV11-2 and TRBJ1-3; D may be TRBD1 (5 bases). The CDR3 contains 13 residues. V lost 5 bases and J lost 4, with 9 bases in between. Germline CDR1 SGHAT, CDR2 FQNNGV. CDR3 nucleotides: TGTGCCAGCAGCCCGACAGTCGGAAACACCATATATTTT. Amino acid sequence: CASSPTVGNTIYF.

The chain uses TRBV2 and TRBJ2-7; D remains unclear. CDR1 is SNHLY and CDR2 is FYNNEI in the germline V gene. The CDR3 covers 14 residues. V dropped 4 bases and J dropped 5 bases, with 15 bases sitting between them. The CDR3 DNA is TGTGCCAGCAGTGGGAGAAGAAGCGACCACGAGCAGTACTTC. It translates to CASSGRRSDHEQYF. Based on the CDR3 plus reference TRBV2 and TRBJ2-7, the full variable domain is EPEVTQTPSHQVTQMGQEVILRCVPISNHLYFYWYRQILGQKVEFLVSFYNNEISEKSEIFDDQFSVERPDGSNFTLKIRSTKLEDSAMYFCASSGRRSDHEQYFGPGTRLTVT.

The chain uses TRBV11-2 and TRBJ2-7; D may be TRBD1 or TRBD2 (5 bases each). Trimming shortened V by 1 base and J by 0 bases, and 10 bases separated the two germline ends. Germline CDR1 reads SGHAT; CDR2 reads FQNNGV. The CDR3 contains 15 residues. Here the CDR3 reads CASSLAAGTSYEQYF. DNA of the CDR3: TGTGCCAGCAGCTTAGCGGCAGGGACCTCCTACGAGCAGTACTTC. Drawing the rest from reference TRBV11-2 and TRBJ2-7, the complete variable domain is EAGVAQSPRYKIIEKRQSVAFWCNPISGHATLYWYQQILGQGPKLLIQFQNNGVVDDSQLPKDRFSAERLKGVDSTLKIQPAKLEDSAVYLCASSLAAGTSYEQYFGPGTRLTVT.

The V call is TRBV19, the J call TRBJ1-2; TRBD1 aligns across 11 bases. Germline V lookup: CDR1 LNHDA, CDR2 SQIVND (reference sequence). The V and J ends lost 3 bases and 7 bases, in that order; junction bases with no gene match: 7. The CDR3 runs to 15 residues. The CDR3 DNA reads as TGTGCCAGTAGTATGGGTGGACAGGGGGCGGCTGGCTACACCTTC. Amino acids: CASSMGGQGAAGYTF.

V and J are TRBV9 and TRBJ1-4; D gene unclear. CDR1 and CDR2 (germline): SGDLS, YYNGEE. The CDR3 spans 15 residues. Deletions cut 4 bases from V and 0 bases from J, with 10 bases between. For the CDR3, the DNA is TGTGCCAGCAGCCCGCGAGGGTCAACTAATGAAAAACTGTTTTTT. Encoded protein: CASSPRGSTNEKLFF.

V is TRBV7-2 and J is TRBJ2-3, with a weak D call TRBD2 (6 bases). Between the trimmed V and J ends, which lost 0 bases and 4 bases, there was a span of 14 bases. This CDR3 comprises 16 residues. The germline V gene encodes CDR1 SGHTA and CDR2 FQGNSA. The CDR3 is CASSLAGGFTPDTQYF. In DNA form, the CDR3 reads TGTGCCAGCAGCTTAGCCGGGGGTTTCACCCCAGATACGCAGTATTTT.

The J gene is TRBJ1-1, the V gene TRBV18, with unresolved D. The CDR3 runs 12 residues. Trimming took off 3 bases at V and 4 bases at J, with 6 bases between the two ends. Looked up from germline, CDR1 is KGHSH and CDR2 is LQKENI. In DNA form, the CDR3 reads TGTGCCAGCTCACCTGACACCACTGAAGCTTTCTTT. As protein: CASSPDTTEAFF.

The chain employs TRBV18 and TRBJ2-5; D is perhaps TRBD1 (5 bases). The ends were cut back, 2 bases at V and 3 bases at J, with 10 bases in the middle. This CDR3 region has 14 residues. From germline, CDR1 is KGHSH and CDR2 LQKENI. CDR3 amino acids: CASSPFGREETQYF. DNA of the CDR3: TGTGCCAGCTCACCATTCGGCAGGGAAGAGACCCAGTACTTC.

This rearrangement joins TRBV10-3 to TRBJ2-7; possibly TRBD1 for D (5 bases). Germline CDR1 ENHRY, CDR2 SYGVKD. The CDR3 extends over 13 amino acids. V lost 4 bases, J lost 1 base, and 8 bases lay in between. The CDR3 nucleotides are TGTGCCATCAGTGGCTCAGGGTCCTACGAGCAGTACTTC. This sequence encodes CAISGSGSYEQYF.

A few counts support this clone. The DNA for the CDR3 is TGTGCCAGCAGCTTGGGCAGGGACAGGATACGCGCGAACACCGGGGAGCTGTTTTTT. Translated, it gives CASSLGRDRIRANTGELFF. J is TRBJ2-2 and V is TRBV5-6, with 8 bases identical to TRBD1. The CDR3 is made up of 19 amino acids. With V trimmed by 0 bases and J by 0 bases, 10 bases remained unmatched. The germline V gene encodes CDR1 SGHDT and CDR2 YYEEEE.

The table lists this clone with a few counts. This sequence joins TRBV2 and TRBJ1-5, with 10 bases matching TRBD1. This CDR3 has 15 residues. The V gene end was trimmed by 6 bases and the J gene end by 2 bases; junction bases not matched to a gene: 4. The germline gives CDR1 SNHLY, CDR2 FYNNEI. CDR3 loop: CASSRDRGGNQPQHF. The DNA for the CDR3 is TGTGCCAGCAGCCGGGACAGGGGAGGCAATCAGCCCCAGCATTTT. The whole variable domain, filled in from reference TRBV2 and TRBJ1-5, reads EPEVTQTPSHQVTQMGQEVILRCVPISNHLYFYWYRQILGQKVEFLVSFYNNEISEKSEIFDDQFSVERPDGSNFTLKIRSTKLEDSAMYFCASSRDRGGNQPQHFGDGTRLSIL.

V gene TRBV3-1 (or the pseudogene TRBV3-2) combines with J gene TRBJ2-1; 7 bases agree with TRBD2. Unmatched junction bases numbered 12, after V lost 4 bases and J lost 6 bases. This CDR3 is 16 amino acids long. CDR1 is LGHDT and CDR2 is YNNKEL in the germline V gene (reference sequence). The CDR3, as DNA: TGTGCCAGCAGCCTATTGGGCCGCGGGAGAGGCAATGAGCAGTTCTTC. It specifies CASSLLGRGRGNEQFF.

The chain carries TRBV5-1 and TRBJ1-2; 11 bases are a match to TRBD1. CDR3 size: 16 residues. V trimming: 5 bases; J trimming: 1 base; junction bases outside the gene matches: 7. Germline V gene sequence: CDR1 SGHRS, CDR2 YFSETQ. In nucleotides, the CDR3 is TGCGCCAGCAGGGAAACCGGGACAGGGGGTAACTATGGCTACACCTTC. Protein sequence: CASRETGTGGNYGYTF. Drawing the rest from reference TRBV5-1 and TRBJ1-2, the complete variable domain is KAGVTQTPRYLIKTRGQQVTLSCSPISGHRSVSWYQQTPGQGLQFLFEYFSETQRNKGNFPGRFSGRQFSNSRSEMNVSTLELGDSALYLCASRETGTGGNYGYTFGSGTRLTVV.

The J gene is TRBJ2-7, the V gene TRBV6-4; 7 bases are a match to TRBD2. Looked up from germline, CDR1 is MRHNA and CDR2 is SNTAGT. The V gene end was trimmed by 0 bases and the J gene end by 2 bases; junction bases not matched to a gene: 4. There are 15 residues in the CDR3. CDR3 sequence: CASSDSREGTYEQYF. CDR3 DNA sequence: TGTGCCAGCAGTGACTCGAGGGAGGGGACCTACGAGCAGTACTTC.